One and the same sample provided the 8 T cell receptor beta chains below, sequenced in a study of Graves' ophthalmopathy and Graves' hyperthyroidism. Amplification of TCR beta CDR3 regions used RNA transcripts. The library came from an HTBI-primed first-round RT-PCR and a second-round multiplex PCR. TCRdb reprocessed the multiplex PCR reads via MiXCR and lists one record per CDR3 protein. The table has roughly 170,000 distinct CDR3 sequences, roughly two fifths seen once. The sample consisted of peripheral blood. All receptors come from a man aged 25 to 40 with Graves' ophthalmopathy.

This rearrangement joins TRBV6-1 to TRBJ2-1; D perhaps matches TRBD2 (6 bases). Germline V gene data show CDR1 as MNHNS and CDR2 as SASEGT. Deletions cut 7 bases from V and 8 bases from J, with 12 bases between. This CDR3 is built from 12 residues. CDR3 nucleotide sequence: TGTGCCAGCACCGCGGGGTGGGATGAGCAGTTCTTC. The encoded protein is CASTAGWDEQFF.

Ten or more counts support this clonotype. The rearrangement links TRBV29-1 to TRBJ2-7, with D possibly matching TRBD1 (6 bases). Trimming pared 4 bases from V and 3 bases from J, leaving 10 bases between. CDR1 and CDR2 from the germline V gene are SQVTM and ANQGSEA. The CDR3 extends over 12 amino acids. This CDR3 is CSVGDIDYEQYF. Here the CDR3 DNA reads TGCAGCGTTGGGGACATAGACTACGAGCAGTACTTC.

The sample holds many counts of this clonotype. The chain links TRBV20-1 to TRBJ1-1, with D perhaps matching TRBD1 (5 bases). There are 13 residues in the CDR3. The germline V gene encodes CDR1 DFQATT and CDR2 SNEGSKA (reference sequence). Trimming pared 5 bases from V and 6 bases from J, leaving 16 bases between. In DNA, the CDR3 is TGCAGTGCTGTGGGGCGTGTAAACCCTGAAGCTTTCTTT. Its protein is CSAVGRVNPEAFF.

Ten or more counts support this clonotype. The chain joins TRBV28 to TRBJ2-7; D perhaps matches TRBD1 (5 bases). CDR1 is MDHEN, CDR2 SYDVKM, per germline. The CDR3 consists of 16 residues. The V end lost 6 bases, the J end lost 2 bases, and 20 bases lay between the germline ends. The CDR3 spells CASSRIALDRPYEQYF. The CDR3, as DNA: TGTGCCAGCAGCCGTATTGCATTAGACAGACCCTACGAGCAGTACTTC.

The chain recombines TRBV28 with TRBJ2-7; D might be TRBD2 (5 bases). The CDR3 length is 12 residues. Trimming removed 7 bases from V and 3 bases from J, with 10 bases in between. Germline V lookup: CDR1 MDHEN, CDR2 SYDVKM. The CDR3 DNA is TGTGCCAGCAACCGGGGTCGCTACGAGCAGTACTTC. This codes for CASNRGRYEQYF.

The chain has TRBV12-3 or TRBV12-4 and TRBJ2-7; no clear D gene. V was shortened by 1 base and J by 3 bases, with 10 bases between the two germline ends. The CDR3 has 14 amino acids. Written as DNA, the CDR3 is TGTGCCAGCAGTTTAGAATCACGGAACTACGAGCAGTACTTC. As protein: CASSLESRNYEQYF.

This clonotype showed up many times. This chain joins TRBV7-9 and TRBJ1-1; D is undetermined. CDR1 is SEHNR and CDR2 is FQNEAQ in the germline V gene (reference sequence). Trimming took 1 base from V and 10 from J, leaving 10 bases between them. The CDR3 has 12 amino acids. The CDR3 sequence is CASSLDPTRAFF. Here the CDR3 DNA reads TGTGCCAGCAGCTTAGACCCCACTAGAGCTTTCTTT.

The sample holds many counts of this clonotype. This rearrangement joins TRBV12-3 or TRBV12-4 to TRBJ2-7; no clear D gene. The CDR3 runs 15 residues. The V and J ends lost 4 bases and 0 bases respectively, with 13 bases between them. The chain's CDR3 is CASSSWTGSSYEQYF. For the CDR3, the DNA is TGTGCCAGCAGTTCGTGGACGGGTAGCTCCTACGAGCAGTACTTC.